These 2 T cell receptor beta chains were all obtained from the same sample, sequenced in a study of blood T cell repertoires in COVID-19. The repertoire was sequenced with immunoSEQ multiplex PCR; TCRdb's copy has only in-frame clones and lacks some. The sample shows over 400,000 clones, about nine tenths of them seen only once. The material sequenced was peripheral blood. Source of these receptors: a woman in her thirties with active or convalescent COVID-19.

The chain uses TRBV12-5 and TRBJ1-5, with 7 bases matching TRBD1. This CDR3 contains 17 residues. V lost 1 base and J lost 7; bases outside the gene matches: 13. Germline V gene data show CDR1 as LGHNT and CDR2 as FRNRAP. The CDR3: CASGLDPDRVGGQPQHF. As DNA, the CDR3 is TGTGCTAGTGGTTTGGACCCCGACAGGGTTGGGGGGCAGCCCCAGCATTTT.

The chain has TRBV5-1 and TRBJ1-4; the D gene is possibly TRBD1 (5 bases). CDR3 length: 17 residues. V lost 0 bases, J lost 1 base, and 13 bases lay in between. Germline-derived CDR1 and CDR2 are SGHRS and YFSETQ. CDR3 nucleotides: TGCGCCAGCAGCTTGGCCTTAGGTCAGGGAACTAATGAAAAACTGTTTTTT. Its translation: CASSLALGQGTNEKLFF.